Below, 30 T cell receptor beta chains from the same sample are listed, as sequenced in a study of shared clonotypes between healthy human individuals (dated by TCRdb to about 2020). Receptor libraries were prepared by the immunoSEQ multiplex PCR assay. The immuneACCESS repertoire file appears here via TCRdb, limited to in-frame rearrangements. These files lack a portion of the clones; in checked studies, under half of the deficit traces to unresolved V genes, and the cause of the others is not known. The sample includes roughly 1,000,000 clones, with approximately 78% observed a single time. The top ten constitute roughly 0.61% of the sample. Sequencing used memory CD4+ T cells from PBMCs. The sample's cell subset or site, from its label and the paper: CD45RA-negative fraction. The receptors stem from a man younger than 35 in good health. Some clones in this sample may be carry-over from other donors' samples.

This clone came up a few times. The V gene is TRBV6-1, the J gene TRBJ1-5; the D is unclear. The V gene lost 7 bases and the J gene lost 3 bases, with 13 bases spanning the gap. This CDR3 is built from 14 residues. CDR1 and CDR2 (germline): MNHNS, SASEGT. The CDR3 here is CASTNFGDNQPQHF. The CDR3 DNA reads TGTGCCAGCACAAATTTCGGGGACAATCAGCCCCAGCATTTT.

Concerning this clone itself: A clone one base away is much larger, so this may be a read error. Other DNA sequences in the same sample also yield this CDR3. This chain connects TRBV18 to TRBJ1-1, with D unresolved. The V and J ends lost 0 bases and 1 base respectively, with 3 bases between them. The CDR3 loop spans 13 amino acids. Germline V gene sequence: CDR1 KGHSH, CDR2 LQKENI. The CDR3 sequence is CASSPPGNTEAFF. The CDR3, as DNA: TGTGCCAGCTCACCACCAGGGAACACTGAAGCTTTCTTT.

CDR3 in amino acids: CASSGTGAPRHEQYF. The CDR3 nucleotides read TGTGCCAGCAGCGGGACAGGGGCCCCCAGGCACGAGCAGTACTTC. V and J are TRBV28 and TRBJ2-7, with TRBD1 identical over 10 bases. Germline CDR1 is MDHEN and CDR2 is SYDVKM. CDR3 size: 15 residues. The junction had 10 bases not matched to a gene; V was cut back by 6 bases and J by 5 bases.

This rearrangement joins TRBV5-4 to TRBJ1-1, with D uncertain. Looked up from germline, CDR1 is SGHNT and CDR2 is YYREEE (reference sequence). This CDR3 spans 12 amino acids. The V gene lost 0 bases and the J gene lost 8 bases, with 8 bases spanning the gap. CDR3 coding DNA: TGTGCCAGCAGCTTGGATTCTGGGGAAGCTTTCTTT. The encoded protein is CASSLDSGEAFF.

Comments on this clone: A read error is the likely source, as a far larger clone sits one nucleotide away. In the same sample, other DNA sequences code for this CDR3. The rearrangement joins TRBV6-1 to TRBJ2-3; D unclear. V dropped 2 bases and J dropped 3 bases, with 12 bases sitting between them. Germline lookup yields CDR1 MNHNS and CDR2 SASEGT. This CDR3 is 15 amino acids long. CDR3 loop: CASSEPGDGTDTQYF. The CDR3 nucleotides are TGTGCCAGCAGTGAACCAGGTGATGGGACAGATACGCAGTATTTT.

The genes are TRBV6-6 and TRBJ2-1; 9 nucleotides align to TRBD2. Germline V gives CDR1 MNHNY, CDR2 SVGAGI (reference sequence). Trimming at V came to 6 bases and at J to 7 bases, leaving 10 bases not matched to a gene. CDR3 length: 15 residues. The CDR3 DNA is TGTGCCAGCAGAGACCTTAGCGGGAGAGGGAATGAGCAGTTCTTC. Amino acid sequence: CASRDLSGRGNEQFF.

Concerning this clone: Other DNA sequences in the sample encode the same CDR3. CDR3 nucleotides: TGTGCCATCAGTGAGGTGGGGGACAGGAGCTCCTACGAGCAGTACTTC. Translated, it gives CAISEVGDRSSYEQYF. This chain connects TRBV10-3 to TRBJ2-7, with 8 positions matching TRBD1. Per germline, CDR1 ENHRY and CDR2 SYGVKD. The CDR3 is 16 amino acids. The V gene end was trimmed by 2 bases and the J gene end by 0 bases; junction bases not matched to a gene: 6.

Concerning this clone: A much larger clone differs by one base, so this may be a read error. The chain is built from TRBV5-1 and TRBJ2-2, with 11 bases lining up with TRBD2. The germline CDR1 and CDR2 sequences are SGHRS and YFSETQ. The CDR3 covers 15 residues. After removal of 2 bases from V and 4 bases from J, the junction contained 1 base not matched to a gene. The CDR3 nucleotides read TGCGCCAGCAGCTTACTAGCGGGAGTCACCGGGGAGCTGTTTTTT. Its protein is CASSLLAGVTGELFF.

This clone was recorded only once. This rearrangement joins TRBV5-1 to TRBJ2-1, with D maybe TRBD2 (6 bases). The CDR3 consists of 14 residues. Trimming took off 5 bases at V and 2 bases at J, with 11 bases between the two ends. CDR1 and CDR2 from the germline V gene are SGHRS and YFSETQ. This CDR3 is CASRRASAYNEQFF. The CDR3 region has the DNA TGCGCCAGCAGGCGGGCTAGCGCCTACAATGAGCAGTTCTTC.

On this clone itself: A read error is possible here, since a much larger clone lies one base away. The chain is built from TRBV7-7 and TRBJ2-5; D gene uncertain. CDR1 is SSHAT and CDR2 is FNYEAQ in the germline V gene (reference sequence). The V end was cut by 5 bases, the J end by 7 bases, with 14 bases between. The CDR3 contains 13 residues. The CDR3 DNA sequence: TGTGCCAGCAGCAGAAGGGCTGATGGGACCCAGTACTTC. Protein sequence: CASSRRADGTQYF.

V is TRBV9 and J is TRBJ2-3; D may be TRBD1 or TRBD2 (5 bases each). This CDR3 spans 15 amino acids. CDR1 and CDR2 from the germline V gene are SGDLS and YYNGEE. V was trimmed by 3 bases and J by 9 bases, leaving 20 bases between them. The CDR3 DNA follows: TGTGCCAGCAGCGCGAATCCCGGGGCCACGGACACGCAGTATTTT. Protein product: CASSANPGATDTQYF.

V and J are TRBV6-5 and TRBJ1-4; 7 bases are a match to TRBD1. The germline V gene encodes CDR1 MNHEY and CDR2 SVGAGI. After removal of 8 bases from V and 3 bases from J, the junction contained 3 bases not matched to a gene. The CDR3 runs 13 residues. CDR3 DNA: TGTGCCAGCGGGGACAGACCTAATGAAAAACTGTTTTTT. Amino acid sequence: CASGDRPNEKLFF.

This chain uses TRBV18 with TRBJ1-2; tentatively, D is TRBD1 (6 bases). Trimming cost V 4 bases and J 4 bases, with 13 bases left between them. The CDR3 runs to 14 residues. Looked up from germline, CDR1 is KGHSH and CDR2 is LQKENI. In DNA, the CDR3 is TGTGCCAGCTCACGGGACACCCCCTCCTATGGCTACACCTTC. As protein: CASSRDTPSYGYTF.

The chain joins TRBV14 to TRBJ2-2; the match to TRBD2 covers 9 bases. The germline V gene has CDR1 SGHDN and CDR2 FVKESK. The V segment lost 0 bases and the J segment 4 bases; nucleotides outside the gene matches: 6. The CDR3 runs 17 residues. CDR3 bases: TGTGCCAGCAGCCAAGAGGTAGCGGGAGCGGTCACCGGGGAGCTGTTTTTT. Translated, it gives CASSQEVAGAVTGELFF.

The CDR3 reads CASSHTDRGGNQPQHF. CDR3 DNA sequence: TGTGCCAGCAGCCACACAGACAGGGGAGGGAATCAGCCCCAGCATTTT. V gene TRBV7-2 combines with J gene TRBJ1-5, with 8 positions matching TRBD1. The CDR3 totals 16 residues. CDR1 and CDR2 from the germline V gene are SGHTA and FQGNSA. Losses at the gene ends were 5 bases for V and 4 bases for J; bases not matched to a gene: 10.

The J gene is TRBJ2-7, the V gene TRBV9; D uncertain. The germline V gene encodes CDR1 SGDLS and CDR2 YYNGEE. The CDR3 runs 13 residues. Between the trimmed V and J ends, which lost 3 bases and 2 bases, there was a span of 9 bases. CDR3 nucleotide sequence: TGTGCCAGCAGCGCGGGCCCTACCTACGAGCAGTACTTC. Translating it yields CASSAGPTYEQYF. Together with reference TRBV9 and TRBJ2-7, the CDR3 gives the full variable domain: DSGVTQTPKHLITATGQRVTLRCSPRSGDLSVYWYQQSLDQGLQFLIQYYNGEERAKGNILERFSAQQFPDLHSELNLSSLELGDSALYFCASSAGPTYEQYFGPGTRLTVT.

This CDR3 is CASSESGYNEQFF. The DNA for the CDR3 is TGTGCCAGCAGTGAGAGTGGATACAATGAGCAGTTCTTC. This chain uses TRBV2 with TRBJ2-1, with unresolved D. The CDR3 is 13 amino acids. The germline V gene encodes CDR1 SNHLY and CDR2 FYNNEI. V lost 3 bases and J lost 4, with 7 bases in between.

The chain carries TRBV28 and TRBJ2-7; 11 positions agree with TRBD2. Per the germline V gene, CDR1 is MDHEN and CDR2 is SYDVKM. CDR3 length: 15 residues. V lost 6 bases to trimming and J lost 2 bases; unmatched junction nucleotides: 6. The CDR3 sequence: CASRSLAGGPYEQYF. In DNA form, the CDR3 reads TGTGCCAGCAGGTCATTAGCGGGAGGGCCCTACGAGCAGTACTTC.

The chain carries TRBV5-1 and TRBJ2-7; 7 bases match TRBD1. CDR3 length: 13 amino acids. Germline trimming cut 2 bases from V and 2 bases from J; bases unmatched to any gene: 1. The germline CDR1 and CDR2 sequences are SGHRS and YFSETQ. CDR3 protein: CASSFGQAYEQYF. In DNA, the CDR3 is TGCGCCAGCAGCTTCGGACAGGCCTACGAGCAGTACTTC.

The chain recombines TRBV11-1 with TRBJ1-4, with D possibly matching TRBD1 (6 bases). Germline V gene data show CDR1 as SGHAT and CDR2 as FQDESV (reference sequence). V gave up 5 bases and J gave up 8 bases, with 15 bases separating them. CDR3 length equals 14 residues. The CDR3 coding sequence is TGTGCCAGCAGCCTTGCGGGGGGCGACGAAAAACTGTTTTTT. This codes for CASSLAGGDEKLFF.

V and J are TRBV27 and TRBJ2-5, with TRBD2 identical over 8 bases. The CDR3 loop spans 13 amino acids. Germline lookup yields CDR1 MNHEY and CDR2 SMNVEV (reference sequence). J was trimmed by 5 bases and V by 4 bases; bases with no gene match: 3. The DNA of the CDR3 is TGTGCCAGCAGTTCGAAGCGGGGGGAGACCCAGTACTTC. The encoded protein is CASSSKRGETQYF.

The chain combines TRBV28 with TRBJ2-7, with D perhaps matching TRBD2 (6 bases). Trimming stripped 5 bases from V and 3 bases from J, with 14 bases between. The CDR3 is 14 residues long. Germline V gene lookup returns CDR1 MDHEN and CDR2 SYDVKM. DNA of the CDR3: TGTGCCAGCAGTCCCGGGACTTTGGGCTACGAGCAGTACTTC. Translating it yields CASSPGTLGYEQYF.

There are a few counts of this clone. The J gene is TRBJ1-5, the V gene TRBV21-1. TRBV21-1 is classified as a pseudogene. The CDR3 has 15 residues. CDR3 loop: CASSARGEPVGPQHF. CDR3 in DNA: TGTGCCAGCAGCGCAAGAGGGGAGCCCGTGGGGCCCCAGCATTTT.

The V and J genes are TRBV4-3 and TRBJ2-3; TRBD2 matches 10 bases. J gave up 0 bases and V 4 bases, and 13 bases lay outside the gene matches. Per the germline V gene, CDR1 is LGHNA and CDR2 is YSLEER. The CDR3 has 19 amino acids. The chain's CDR3 is CASSREASGRGSSTDTQYF. The DNA of the CDR3 is TGCGCCAGCAGCCGAGAGGCTAGCGGGAGAGGGAGTAGCACAGATACGCAGTATTTT.

The chain employs TRBV4-3 and TRBJ2-7; perhaps D is TRBD1 or TRBD2 (5 bases each). The germline V gene has CDR1 LGHNA and CDR2 YSLEER. The CDR3 totals 14 residues. V was cut by 4 bases and J by 6 bases, with 16 bases left in between. This CDR3 is CASSRDAGLGEQYF. The CDR3 coding sequence is TGCGCCAGCAGCCGGGACGCCGGTTTGGGCGAGCAGTACTTC.

The rearrangement joins TRBV21-1 to TRBJ2-4. TRBV21-1 constitutes a pseudogene. This CDR3 contains 14 residues. The CDR3 DNA is TGTGCCAGCAGCAAAGGTCTGCTCAAAAACATTCAGTACTTC. It yields the protein CASSKGLLKNIQYF.

The chain has TRBV19 and TRBJ2-5; 7 nucleotides match TRBD2. Trimming removed 4 bases from V and 2 bases from J; junction bases left unmatched: 13. The germline gives CDR1 LNHDA, CDR2 SQIVND (reference sequence). The CDR3 spans 17 residues. The CDR3: CASSNGPPGGGQETQYF. The CDR3 DNA is TGTGCCAGTAGTAACGGGCCCCCTGGGGGGGGGCAAGAGACCCAGTACTTC.

The CDR3 protein is CASSPPEDRGRDGYTF. In DNA form, the CDR3 reads TGTGCCAGCTCACCACCGGAGGACAGGGGAAGGGATGGCTACACCTTC. The rearrangement joins TRBV18 to TRBJ1-2; the match to TRBD1 covers 9 bases. The CDR3 runs 16 residues. With V trimmed by 0 bases and J by 6 bases, 8 bases remained unmatched. Germline lookup yields CDR1 KGHSH and CDR2 LQKENI. The whole variable domain, remainder taken from reference TRBV18 and TRBJ1-2, is NAGVMQNPRHLVRRRGQEARLRCSPMKGHSHVYWYRQLPEEGLKFMVYLQKENIIDESGMPKERFSAEFPKEGPSILRIQQVVRGDSAAYFCASSPPEDRGRDGYTFGSGTRLTVV.

The rearrangement joins TRBV27 to TRBJ1-2, with a weak D call TRBD1 (5 bases). V was shortened by 3 bases and J by 4 bases, with 12 bases between the two germline ends. CDR3 length equals 14 residues. Per germline, CDR1 MNHEY and CDR2 SMNVEV (reference sequence). The CDR3 region is CASSLGLVGYGYTF. The CDR3 DNA reads as TGTGCCAGCAGTTTGGGACTGGTGGGCTATGGCTACACCTTC.

This clone was counted many times. CDR3: CASSEGTSGANVLTF. CDR3 DNA: TGTGCCAGCAGTGAAGGGACCTCTGGGGCCAACGTCCTGACTTTC. The chain couples TRBV6-1 to TRBJ2-6; D uncertain. Trimming cost V 1 base and J 0 bases, with 4 bases left between them. This CDR3 comprises 15 residues. CDR1 and CDR2 from the germline V gene are MNHNS and SASEGT.